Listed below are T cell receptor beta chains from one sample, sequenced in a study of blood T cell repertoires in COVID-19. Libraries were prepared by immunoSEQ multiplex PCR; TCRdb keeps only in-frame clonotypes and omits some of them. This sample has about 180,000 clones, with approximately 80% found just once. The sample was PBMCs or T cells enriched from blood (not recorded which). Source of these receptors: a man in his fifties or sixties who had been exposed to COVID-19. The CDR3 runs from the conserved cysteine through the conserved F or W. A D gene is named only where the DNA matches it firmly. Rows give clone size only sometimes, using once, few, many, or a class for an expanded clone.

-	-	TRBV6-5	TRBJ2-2	CASSYTLSGELFF	TGTGCCAGCAGTTACACCCTGAGCGGGGAGCTGTTTTTT
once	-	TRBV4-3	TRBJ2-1	CASSQAKTSLDEQFF	TGCGCCAGCAGCCAAGCCAAGACTAGTCTCGATGAGCAGTTCTTC
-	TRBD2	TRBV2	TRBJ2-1	CASRRLAGGGKGEQFF	TGTGCCAGCAGGAGACTAGCGGGAGGAGGGAAGGGTGAGCAGTTCTTC
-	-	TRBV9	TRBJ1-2	CASSENEGVGYTF	TGTGCCAGCAGCGAAAATGAAGGGGTCGGCTACACCTTC
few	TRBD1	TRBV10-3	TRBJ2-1	CAIRVQGKSYNEQFF	TGTGCCATCAGGGTACAGGGGAAATCCTACAATGAGCAGTTCTTC
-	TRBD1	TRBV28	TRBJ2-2	CASSPVVWDRGSTGELFF	TGTGCCAGCAGTCCCGTAGTCTGGGACAGGGGGAGCACCGGGGAGCTGTTTTTT
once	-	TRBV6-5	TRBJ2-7	CASTKAGSYEQYF	TGTGCCAGCACCAAGGCAGGTTCCTACGAGCAGTACTTC
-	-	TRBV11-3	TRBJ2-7	CASSPILGVSYEQYF	TGTGCCAGCAGCCCGATTTTAGGGGTCTCCTACGAGCAGTACTTC
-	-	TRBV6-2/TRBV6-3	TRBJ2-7	CASSYSNRAPYEQYF	TGTGCCAGCAGTTACTCGAACAGGGCCCCCTACGAGCAGTACTTC
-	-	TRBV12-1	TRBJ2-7	CASSIRLAGGPTYEQYF	TGTGCCAGCAGCATTCGACTAGCGGGAGGGCCCACCTACGAGCAGTACTTC
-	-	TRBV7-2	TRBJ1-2	CASSLAVSYGYTF	TGTGCCAGCAGCTTAGCGGTCAGCTATGGCTACACCTTC
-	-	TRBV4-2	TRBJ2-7	CASSPPQEGRNEQYF	TGTGCCAGCAGCCCCCCCCAGGAGGGCAGGAACGAGCAGTACTTC
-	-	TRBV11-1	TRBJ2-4	CASSFTLAKNIQYF	TGTGCCAGCAGCTTTACTCTAGCCAAAAACATTCAGTACTTC
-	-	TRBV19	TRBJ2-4	CASSLTGVAKNIQYF	TGTGCCAGTAGTTTGACGGGGGTCGCCAAAAACATTCAGTACTTC
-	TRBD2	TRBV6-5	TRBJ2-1	CASSQREGLNEQFF	TGTGCCAGCAGTCAGCGGGAGGGCCTAAATGAGCAGTTCTTC
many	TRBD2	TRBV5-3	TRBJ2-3	CARSLRVGLAGGSDTQYF	TGTGCCAGAAGCCTGCGGGTGGGACTAGCGGGAGGGTCAGATACGCAGTATTTT
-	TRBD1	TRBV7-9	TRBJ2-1	CASSPRGQGALYNEQFF	TGTGCCAGCAGTCCTAGGGGGCAGGGGGCCCTATACAATGAGCAGTTCTTC
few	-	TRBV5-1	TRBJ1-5	CASSLDGGTQPQHF	TGCGCCAGCAGCTTGGATGGGGGCACTCAGCCCCAGCATTTT
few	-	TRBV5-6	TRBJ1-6	CASSFDRRSYNSPLHF	TGTGCCAGCAGCTTTGACAGACGCTCCTATAATTCACCCCTCCACTTT
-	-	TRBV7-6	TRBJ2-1	CASSPLSDRGLQFF	TGTGCCAGCAGCCCGTTAAGTGACCGCGGACTCCAGTTCTTC
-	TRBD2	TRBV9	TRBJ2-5	CASTKAGGVETQYF	TGTGCCAGCACTAAAGCGGGGGGAGTGGAGACCCAGTACTTC
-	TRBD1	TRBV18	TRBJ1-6	CASSLQGATNSPLHF	TGTGCCAGCTCATTGCAGGGGGCGACCAATTCACCCCTCCACTTT
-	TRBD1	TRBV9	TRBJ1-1	CASSDPGQGRSEAFF	TGTGCCAGCAGCGATCCGGGACAGGGGCGAAGTGAAGCTTTCTTT
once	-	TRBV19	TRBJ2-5	CASSIVKAEETQYF	TGTGCCAGTAGTATAGTAAAAGCGGAAGAGACCCAGTACTTC
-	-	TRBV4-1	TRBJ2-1	CASSQDPSYDEQFF	TGCGCCAGCAGCCAAGATCCCTCCTATGATGAGCAGTTCTTC
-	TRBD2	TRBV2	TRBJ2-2	CASRASGSSGELFF	TGTGCCAGCAGGGCCAGCGGGAGCTCCGGGGAGCTGTTTTTT
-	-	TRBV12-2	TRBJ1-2	CASRLGRTGPIYGYTF	TGTGCAAGTCGCTTAGGGCGGACAGGTCCCATCTATGGCTACACCTTC
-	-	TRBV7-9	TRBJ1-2	CASSLGRNYGYTF	TGTGCCAGCAGCTTGGGCCGCAACTATGGCTACACCTTC
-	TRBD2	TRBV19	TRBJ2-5	CASSAGETQYF	TGTGCCAGTAGTGCGGGGGAAACCCAGTACTTC
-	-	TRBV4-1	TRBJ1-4	CASSVDSAFKLFF	TGCGCCAGCAGCGTGGACAGTGCTTTCAAACTGTTTTTT
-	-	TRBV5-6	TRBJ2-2	CASSETGNTGELFF	TGTGCCAGCAGCGAAACCGGGAACACCGGGGAGCTGTTTTTT
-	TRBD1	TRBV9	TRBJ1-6	CASSEANRGTSPLHF	TGTGCCAGCAGCGAAGCAAACAGGGGGACCTCACCCCTCCACTTT
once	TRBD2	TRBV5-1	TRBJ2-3	CASSLSGSYTDTQYF	TGCGCCAGCAGCTTGAGCGGGAGTTACACAGATACGCAGTATTTT
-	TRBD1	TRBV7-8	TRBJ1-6	CASSSLQGNSPLHF	TGTGCCAGCAGCTCCCTACAGGGGAATTCACCCCTCCACTTT
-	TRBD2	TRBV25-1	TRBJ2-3	CASSETSGRAGTQYF	TGTGCCAGCAGTGAAACTAGCGGGAGGGCTGGCACGCAGTATTTT
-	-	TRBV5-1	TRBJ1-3	CASSDLIGDGNTIYF	TGCGCCAGCAGCGACCTCATAGGAGACGGAAACACCATATATTTT
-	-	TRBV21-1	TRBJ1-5	CASSAGGNFKQPQHF	TGTGCCAGCAGCGCAGGGGGGAACTTTAAACAGCCCCAGCATTTT
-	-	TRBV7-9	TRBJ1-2	CASSGNDRVFYGYTF	TGTGCCAGCAGCGGCAACGACCGGGTGTTTTATGGCTACACCTTC
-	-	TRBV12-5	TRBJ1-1	CASLTLVGALMNTEAFF	TGTGCTAGTCTTACCCTAGTGGGGGCCCTTATGAACACTGAAGCTTTCTTT